This is a list of T cell receptor beta chains from one sample in a study of cytomegalovirus exposure and HLA in healthy donors. The assay was immunoSEQ multiplex PCR, and TCRdb's table has in-frame clones only and misses some. The profile shows approximately 100,000 clones, 65% to 90% of them singletons. Sequencing was performed on PBMCs. Every receptor here comes from a young woman in good health and CMV-seronegative. CDR3s include the opening cysteine and the closing phenylalanine or tryptophan. The D gene is left open where the match is weak. Size tells how often a clone was seen (once, few, many) or the class of an expanded clone, and some rows leave it out.

V gene	clone size	D gene	J gene	CDR3 protein	CDR3 DNA
TRBV7-9	NA	TRBD1	TRBJ1-4	CASSVGPTGANEKLFF	TGTGCCAGCAGCGTAGGCCCGACAGGGGCTAATGAAAAACTGTTTTTT
TRBV5-1	NA	NA	TRBJ2-7	CASSLQGYRTYEQYF	TGCGCCAGCAGCTTGCAAGGATACAGGACCTACGAGCAGTACTTC
TRBV5-4	NA	NA	TRBJ2-1	CASSLPTVNEQFF	TGTGCCAGCAGCTTGCCTACGGTTAATGAGCAGTTCTTC
TRBV5-4	once	NA	TRBJ1-4	CASSPGEGNEKLFF	TGTGCCAGCAGCCCGGGGGAGGGAAATGAAAAACTGTTTTTT
TRBV29-1	once	TRBD1	TRBJ2-7	CSVVFRDRAYEQYF	TGCAGCGTTGTGTTCCGGGACAGGGCGTACGAGCAGTACTTC
TRBV6-1	NA	NA	TRBJ2-7	CASVPGQTYEQYF	TGTGCCAGTGTCCCGGGACAAACCTACGAGCAGTACTTC
TRBV6-1	NA	NA	TRBJ2-2	CASRPGQNGELFF	TGTGCCAGCAGGCCAGGACAAAACGGGGAGCTGTTTTTT
TRBV7-6	NA	NA	TRBJ1-3	CASSPITGGRNTIYF	TGTGCCAGCAGCCCCATTACTGGGGGGAGGAACACCATATATTTT
TRBV25-1	NA	NA	TRBJ1-4	CASSEQRYGTNEKLFF	TGTGCCAGCAGTGAACAGCGGTACGGGACTAATGAAAAACTGTTTTTT
TRBV5-5	NA	NA	TRBJ2-2	CASSLGGPGTGELFF	TGTGCCAGCAGCTTAGGAGGGCCGGGCACCGGGGAGCTGTTTTTT
TRBV29-1	NA	NA	TRBJ1-4	CSVETGFTNEKLFF	TGCAGCGTCGAAACAGGGTTCACTAATGAAAAACTGTTTTTT
TRBV7-9	NA	TRBD1	TRBJ1-1	CASSEPGTGEIAEAFF	TGTGCCAGCAGCGAACCCGGGACAGGGGAAATCGCTGAAGCTTTCTTT
TRBV7-3	medium-sized	TRBD2	TRBJ2-1	CASSPYYTGTRDEQFF	TGTGCCAGCAGCCCTTACTATACCGGGACTAGGGATGAGCAGTTCTTC
TRBV6-1	NA	NA	TRBJ2-7	CASSASEFFGGAYEQYF	TGTGCCAGCAGTGCGAGCGAATTCTTCGGAGGGGCCTACGAGCAGTACTTC
TRBV18	NA	NA	TRBJ2-2	CASSPVGNTGELFF	TGTGCCAGCTCACCTGTCGGGAACACCGGGGAGCTGTTTTTT
TRBV5-1	NA	NA	TRBJ1-1	CASNPDQGLAFF	TGCGCCAGCAACCCGGACCAGGGGCTAGCTTTCTTT
TRBV19	NA	TRBD1	TRBJ1-2	CASTRTGDANYGYTF	TGTGCCAGTACCCGGACAGGAGACGCTAACTATGGCTACACCTTC
TRBV2	NA	NA	TRBJ1-6	CASSLGAQSYNSPLHF	TGTGCCAGCAGTTTGGGGGCGCAGTCCTATAATTCACCCCTCCACTTT
TRBV4-3	few	NA	TRBJ2-5	CASSQDRGTYETQYF	TGCGCCAGCAGCCAAGACAGAGGGACATACGAGACCCAGTACTTC
TRBV25-1	NA	NA	TRBJ1-2	CASSAQGLGGYTF	TGTGCCAGCAGTGCCCAGGGTTTGGGTGGCTACACCTTC
TRBV19	NA	TRBD1	TRBJ2-5	CASRTSENRGGEAQYF	TGTGCCAGTAGGACCAGCGAGAACAGGGGCGGAGAGGCCCAGTACTTC
TRBV5-1	NA	NA	TRBJ1-2	CASSLSTGPYYGYTF	TGCGCCAGCAGCTTGTCCACAGGGCCTTACTATGGCTACACCTTC
TRBV29-1	NA	NA	TRBJ2-1	CSFGRQNEQFF	TGCAGCTTTGGGAGGCAAAATGAGCAGTTCTTC
TRBV4-1	NA	TRBD2	TRBJ2-1	CASSRIPRTSGRDEQFF	TGCGCCAGCAGCCGAATCCCTCGGACTAGCGGGAGGGATGAGCAGTTCTTC
TRBV27	few	TRBD1	TRBJ2-7	CASSSPGQGDYEQYF	TGTGCCAGCAGTTCACCGGGACAGGGGGACTACGAGCAGTACTTC
TRBV4-1	NA	NA	TRBJ1-4	CASSRTGNPNEKLFF	TGCGCCAGCAGCCGTACAGGGAATCCTAATGAAAAACTGTTTTTT
TRBV9	NA	NA	TRBJ2-1	CASSRQGPHMNEQFF	TGTGCCAGCAGCCGTCAGGGCCCCCACATGAATGAGCAGTTCTTC
TRBV6-6	NA	NA	TRBJ1-2	CASSGVGRGYTF	TGTGCCAGCAGCGGGGTCGGGCGGGGCTACACCTTC
TRBV7-9	NA	TRBD2	TRBJ2-3	CASSPRLAGTGTDTQYF	TGTGCCAGCAGCCCTAGACTAGCGGGAACGGGCACAGATACGCAGTATTTT
TRBV30	NA	NA	TRBJ1-3	CAWTDTRRFSGNTIYF	TGTGCCTGGACAGACACCCGAAGGTTCTCTGGAAACACCATATATTTT
TRBV29-1	NA	NA	TRBJ2-7	CSVETVGYEQYF	TGCAGCGTTGAAACCGTCGGCTACGAGCAGTACTTC
TRBV19	NA	NA	TRBJ2-6	CASSNRDGANVLTF	TGTGCCAGTAGTAACAGGGATGGGGCCAACGTCCTGACTTTC
TRBV28	NA	NA	TRBJ1-1	CASSLPRRGGTEAFF	TGTGCCAGCAGTCTTCCCCGCAGGGGTGGCACTGAAGCTTTCTTT
TRBV25-1	once	NA	TRBJ1-4	CASSVGPTGGEKLFF	TGTGCCAGCAGTGTCGGCCCGACGGGTGGTGAAAAACTGTTTTTT
TRBV7-2	NA	NA	TRBJ1-4	CASSLALGRPLGEKLFF	TGTGCCAGCAGCTTAGCGCTGGGGCGGCCCCTGGGTGAAAAACTGTTTTTT
TRBV11-2	NA	TRBD1	TRBJ2-5	CASSLGQGGRETQYF	TGTGCCAGCAGCTTGGGACAGGGGGGAAGGGAGACCCAGTACTTC
TRBV28	NA	NA	TRBJ1-2	CASSQMAQGSYGYTF	TGTGCCAGCAGCCAAATGGCCCAGGGAAGTTATGGCTACACCTTC
TRBV7-3	NA	TRBD2	TRBJ2-1	CASSLSREGEQFF	TGTGCCAGCAGCTTATCCAGGGAGGGTGAGCAGTTCTTC
TRBV7-2	NA	TRBD1	TRBJ2-5	CASSLDRRGRETQYF	TGTGCCAGCAGCTTAGACCGCAGGGGGCGAGAGACCCAGTACTTC
TRBV25-1	NA	TRBD1	TRBJ2-7	CATRGGLHEQYF	TGTGCCACGAGAGGGGGCCTCCACGAGCAGTACTTC
TRBV2	NA	TRBD2	TRBJ2-5	CASRSLAVLQETQYF	TGTGCCAGCAGGAGTCTAGCGGTCCTCCAAGAGACCCAGTACTTC
TRBV28	NA	TRBD2	TRBJ2-3	CASVGLAGAPTDTQYF	TGTGCCAGCGTTGGACTAGCGGGAGCCCCCACAGATACGCAGTATTTT
TRBV29-1	NA	NA	TRBJ2-1	CSARTVTPKENQGYNEQFF	TGCAGCGCCCGGACAGTAACCCCAAAGGAAAACCAGGGGTACAATGAGCAGTTCTTC